The 18 T cell receptor beta chains given below trace back to one sample, sequenced in a study of T-cell reconstitution after alpha-beta-depleted transplantation in children. Library preparation (for TCRbeta) was performed with unique molecular identifiers. MiXCR, applied by TCRdb to the PCR reads, yields one record per CDR3 protein. This table has tens of thousands of distinct CDR3 sequences, 7% to 8% appearing once. Source: PBMCs from the stem cell graft donor, taken from the stem cell graft. These receptors came from a human donor who donated a stem cell graft to a child with acute lymphoblastic leukemia.

This clonotype was counted ten times or more. The rearrangement links TRBV3-1 to TRBJ2-7, with 7 bases that match TRBD2. This CDR3 is built from 11 residues. CDR1 is LGHDT, CDR2 YNNKEL, per germline (reference sequence). Trimming at V came to 4 bases and at J to 6 bases, leaving 0 bases not matched to a gene. The CDR3: CASSRGGEQYF. The CDR3 DNA is TGTGCCAGCAGCCGGGGGGGCGAGCAGTACTTC.

This clonotype was recorded many times. V is TRBV6-2 or TRBV6-3 and J is TRBJ1-1; D is uncertain. Trimming left V 4 bases short and J 0 bases short, with 15 bases between. Germline V lookup: CDR1 MNHEY, CDR2 SVGEGT. The CDR3 is 16 residues long. CDR3 residues: CASSFSVTLMNTEAFF. The CDR3 DNA is TGTGCCAGCAGTTTTTCCGTAACTCTAATGAACACTGAAGCTTTCTTT.

This clonotype was found many times. This chain connects TRBV2 to TRBJ2-3; D uncertain. From germline, CDR1 is SNHLY and CDR2 FYNNEI. The CDR3 covers 11 residues. V was shortened by 6 bases and J by 6 bases, with 7 bases between the two germline ends. The CDR3 bases are TGTGCCAGCAGCGGCCAGGATACGCAGTATTTT. Translation gives CASSGQDTQYF. The whole variable domain, remainder taken from reference TRBV2 and TRBJ2-3, is EPEVTQTPSHQVTQMGQEVILRCVPISNHLYFYWYRQILGQKVEFLVSFYNNEISEKSEIFDDQFSVERPDGSNFTLKIRSTKLEDSAMYFCASSGQDTQYFGPGTRLTVL.

This clonotype was seen a handful of times. The CDR3 nucleotides read TGCGCCAGCAGCGGGGAACCTACAGGGGCGTCCAACTCTGGGGCCAACGTCCTGACTTTC. It codes for CASSGEPTGASNSGANVLTF. The V call is TRBV5-1, the J call TRBJ2-6; 7 nucleotides agree with TRBD1. Germline V gene sequence: CDR1 SGHRS, CDR2 YFSETQ. Trimming at V came to 4 bases and at J to 0 bases, leaving 16 bases not matched to a gene. The CDR3 contains 20 residues. Based on the CDR3 plus reference TRBV5-1 and TRBJ2-6, the full variable domain is KAGVTQTPRYLIKTRGQQVTLSCSPISGHRSVSWYQQTPGQGLQFLFEYFSETQRNKGNFPGRFSGRQFSNSRSEMNVSTLELGDSALYLCASSGEPTGASNSGANVLTFGAGSRLTVL.

The J gene is TRBJ1-3, the V gene TRBV5-6; D unresolved. Per germline, CDR1 SGHDT and CDR2 YYEEEE. The CDR3 consists of 12 residues. Trimming removed 4 bases from V and 0 bases from J, with 2 bases in between. This CDR3 is CASSLSGNTIYF. In DNA, the CDR3 is TGTGCCAGCAGCCTCTCTGGAAACACCATATATTTT.

This clonotype appeared a few times. This chain uses TRBV7-3 with TRBJ2-3; no clear D gene. The V gene lost 6 bases and the J gene lost 4 bases, with 11 bases spanning the gap. This CDR3 region has 13 residues. Germline V gene data show CDR1 as SGHTA and CDR2 as FQGTGA. CDR3 nucleotide sequence: TGTGCCAGCAGTCCTCCAGGCTCAGATACGCAGTATTTT. It translates to CASSPPGSDTQYF.

This clonotype was observed at least ten times. The V call is TRBV9, the J call TRBJ2-7, with TRBD1 identical over 9 bases. The V segment lost 3 bases and the J segment 2 bases; nucleotides outside the gene matches: 6. Germline V CDR1 and CDR2: SGDLS, YYNGEE. The CDR3 runs 15 residues. The CDR3 DNA reads TGTGCCAGCAGCGCCCGGGACAGGGATACCTACGAGCAGTACTTC. Protein product: CASSARDRDTYEQYF. The whole variable domain, remainder taken from reference TRBV9 and TRBJ2-7, is DSGVTQTPKHLITATGQRVTLRCSPRSGDLSVYWYQQSLDQGLQFLIQYYNGEERAKGNILERFSAQQFPDLHSELNLSSLELGDSALYFCASSARDRDTYEQYFGPGTRLTVT.

This clonotype has ten or more counts. The chain has TRBV9 and TRBJ2-1; TRBD2 might be the D (6 bases). This CDR3 comprises 17 residues. Trimming pared 0 bases from V and 5 bases from J, leaving 18 bases between. Germline CDR1 reads SGDLS; CDR2 reads YYNGEE. CDR3 bases: TGTGCCAGCAGCGTAGCTCTCGCCTCAATAGCGGACAATGAGCAGTTCTTC. Protein: CASSVALASIADNEQFF. Drawing the rest from reference TRBV9 and TRBJ2-1, the complete variable domain is DSGVTQTPKHLITATGQRVTLRCSPRSGDLSVYWYQQSLDQGLQFLIQYYNGEERAKGNILERFSAQQFPDLHSELNLSSLELGDSALYFCASSVALASIADNEQFFGPGTRLTVL.

This clonotype was counted many times. The genes are TRBV7-3 and TRBJ2-4; D ambiguous. Germline values: CDR1 SGHTA, CDR2 FQGTGA. Trimming pared 2 bases from V and 6 bases from J, leaving 14 bases between. The CDR3 loop spans 15 amino acids. The CDR3 DNA reads TGTGCCAGCAGCTTAGCGAATGGCGGAACAAACATTCAGTACTTC. It specifies CASSLANGGTNIQYF.

This clonotype was detected many times. This rearrangement joins TRBV5-1 to TRBJ2-2; a weak D match, TRBD1 (5 bases). Germline V gene data show CDR1 as SGHRS and CDR2 as YFSETQ. The length of the CDR3 is 14 residues. V was cut by 4 bases and J by 9 bases, with 16 bases left in between. The CDR3 sequence: CASSITYRSRELFF. The CDR3 nucleotides read TGCGCCAGCAGCATTACCTACAGGTCCCGGGAGCTGTTTTTT.

The chain joins TRBV5-6 to TRBJ2-1, with 16 bases lining up with TRBD2. CDR1 is SGHDT and CDR2 is YYEEEE in the germline V gene. CDR3 length: 14 residues. J was trimmed by 15 bases and V by 3 bases; bases with no gene match: 6. CDR3 nucleotides: TGTGCCAGCAGCTGGGGGACTAGCGGGAGGGCCGCGTTCTTC. As protein: CASSWGTSGRAAFF.

This clonotype was seen ten or more times. The V gene is TRBV25-1, the J gene TRBJ2-7, with D perhaps TRBD1 (6 bases). There are 13 residues in the CDR3. Germline CDR1 is MGHDK and CDR2 is SYGVNS. Trimming took 4 bases from V and 3 from J, leaving 10 bases between them. DNA for the CDR3: TGTGCCAGCAGTGTTCAGGGGCACTACGAGCAGTACTTC. Its translation: CASSVQGHYEQYF.

This clonotype showed up many times. The V gene is TRBV9, the J gene TRBJ1-4, with 11 positions matching TRBD1. The trim removed 0 bases at V and 1 base at J, leaving 2 bases unmatched. Germline values: CDR1 SGDLS, CDR2 YYNGEE. This CDR3 spans 17 amino acids. CDR3 protein: CASSVGDRGITNEKLFF. The CDR3 DNA sequence: TGTGCCAGCAGCGTAGGGGACAGGGGGATAACTAATGAAAAACTGTTTTTT.

The table lists this clonotype with many counts. J is TRBJ1-6 and V is TRBV7-8; unclear D gene. The CDR3 length is 16 residues. Germline CDR1 and CDR2: SGHVS and FQNEAQ. Trimming removed 3 bases from V and 0 bases from J, with 9 bases in between. The CDR3 loop reads CASSLAVSSYNSPLHF. CDR3 coding DNA: TGTGCCAGCAGCTTGGCCGTCAGCTCCTATAATTCACCCCTCCACTTT.

This chain joins TRBV12-5 and TRBJ1-1, with 9 bases that match TRBD1. The J segment lost 5 bases and the V segment lost 3 bases, leaving 7 bases of the junction unmatched. Per germline, CDR1 LGHNT and CDR2 FRNRAP. The CDR3 length is 15 residues. The CDR3 coding sequence is TGTGCTAGTGGTTTCGGGACAGGGCTGGGGACTGAAGCTTTCTTT. Translation gives CASGFGTGLGTEAFF.

The table lists this clonotype with many counts. V is TRBV6-4 and J is TRBJ2-3, with 10 bases that match TRBD2. The V gene's germline CDR1 is MRHNA and CDR2 SNTAGT. CDR3 size: 16 residues. The trim removed 0 bases at V and 3 bases at J, leaving 3 bases unmatched. The CDR3 DNA sequence: TGTGCCAGCAGTGACTCGTCTAGCGGGAGTACAGATACGCAGTATTTT. Translated: CASSDSSSGSTDTQYF.

This clonotype was recorded many times. This sequence joins TRBV6-4 and TRBJ2-6, with D unclear. From germline, CDR1 is MRHNA and CDR2 SNTAGT. The CDR3 extends over 16 amino acids. V was cut by 2 bases and J by 0 bases, with 8 bases left in between. The CDR3 region has the DNA TGTGCCAGCAGTGACAGAAGCGCCTCTGGGGCCAACGTCCTGACTTTC. Translating it yields CASSDRSASGANVLTF.

This chain links TRBV19 with TRBJ2-1, with 8 bases lining up with TRBD2. This CDR3 has 18 residues. Per germline, CDR1 LNHDA and CDR2 SQIVND (reference sequence). V lost 7 bases to trimming and J lost 1 base; unmatched junction nucleotides: 15. CDR3 DNA sequence: TGTGCCAGTAATCCGCGGGCGGGGGGCCGAATGTCCTACAATGAGCAGTTCTTC. Translation gives CASNPRAGGRMSYNEQFF. Complete variable domain (other parts from reference TRBV19 and TRBJ2-1): DGGITQSPKYLFRKEGQNVTLSCEQNLNHDAMYWYRQDPGQGLRLIYYSQIVNDFQKGDIAEGYSVSREKKESFPLTVTSAQKNPTAFYLCASNPRAGGRMSYNEQFFGPGTRLTVL.